The clone carrying this T cell receptor (beta chain) was seen a few times. This entry comes from a study of identical twins. Germline values: CDR1 MNHEY, CDR2 SVGEGT. The CDR3 extends over 14 amino acids. V was shortened by 10 bases and J by 4 bases, with 17 bases between the two germline ends. A template switching step contributed a universal primer site, while unique molecular identifiers were present in the cDNA. MiXCR, run by TCRdb on the 5' RACE reads, gives a single entry per CDR3 protein. The sample carries some 760,000 distinct CDR3 sequences, 15% to 20% recorded once. This sample also belongs to another study, concerning T cells expressing NK-cell markers. That study adds: There were seven HCMV-seropositive donors and one seronegative donor among the eight sequenced.

The receptor was isolated from a woman between 18 and 30 years old in good health. The chain combines TRBV6-2 or TRBV6-3 with TRBJ2-1; D might be TRBD1 or TRBD2, each matching 7 bases. Sequenced material: PBMCs. The CDR3 coding sequence is TGTGCCACCCTCAGGGGGGGGTCATACAATGAGCAGTTCTTC. This gives the protein CATLRGGSYNEQFF.